This T cell receptor beta chain was sequenced during a study of T cells in Graves' hyperthyroidism and ophthalmopathy. Findings and limits, study-wide: Prediction of ophthalmopathy progression came a median approximately 6.5 months pre-onset. Most clonotypes expanded in the thyroid (above 0.001) were also present in blood.

The V gene lost 4 bases and the J gene lost 4 bases, with 11 bases spanning the gap. This CDR3 comprises 14 residues. Per germline, CDR1 SQVTM and CDR2 ANQGSEA. Isolation of PBMCs was performed on about 9.9 ml fresh peripheral blood. Researchers amplified the TCR beta CDR3 regions from RNA transcripts. Primed by the HTBI set, a first-round RT-PCR was run on the TCR CDR3. From the multiplex PCR reads, TCRdb called clonotypes with MiXCR, one entry per CDR3 protein. The sample shows 92,000 or so distinct CDR3 sequences, around 50% of them seen only once. Points on this clonotype: Its antigen is unknown.

The V and J genes are TRBV29-1 and TRBJ2-6; D unresolved. The source of this sequence is a woman between 35 and 50 years old with Graves' hyperthyroidism. The sequencing input was blood. This CDR3 is CSVVGATGANVLTF. The DNA for the CDR3 is TGCAGCGTTGTAGGTGCCACCGGGGCCAACGTCCTGACTTTC.